This T cell receptor (beta chain) comes out of a study of blood T cell repertoires in COVID-19. Measured with immunoSEQ multiplex PCR; TCRdb has only the in-frame clones, and not every one. The sample has roughly 230,000 clones, approximately 82% seen once. The V and J ends lost 6 bases and 9 bases, in that order; junction bases with no gene match: 5. The length of the CDR3 is 13 residues. Sequenced sample: peripheral blood. The sequence was obtained from a man aged 40-55 years with active or convalescent COVID-19. This sequence joins TRBV12-3 or TRBV12-4 and TRBJ1-4, with TRBD1 matching 9 bases. The CDR3 loop is CASRVDRGQKLFF. The DNA of the CDR3 is TGTGCCAGCAGGGTGGACAGGGGACAAAAACTGTTTTTT.